The clone carrying this TCR beta chain is medium-sized by share. The antigen is unknown. MiXCR, run by TCRdb on the reads, gives a single entry per CDR3 protein. The sample lists some 15,000 distinct CDR3 sequences, roughly 13% occurring once. V was cut by 1 base and J by 6 bases, with 18 bases left in between. CDR3 length: 16 amino acids. The data were taken from a study of type 1 regulatory T cells. Turning to the study itself: T-allo10 is a Tr1-enriched, alloantigen-specific CD4 T cell product made in vitro.

This receptor was taken from a human donor in good health. The specimen was cultured T cells, either the whole culture or a sorted T cell fraction (not recorded which). V gene TRBV12-3 or TRBV12-4 combines with J gene TRBJ1-1; weak D call: TRBD1 (5 bases). This CDR3 is CASSLGLTGLGAEAFF. The CDR3 coding sequence is TGTGCCAGCAGTTTAGGGCTGACGGGGCTGGGAGCTGAAGCTTTCTTT.